These 31 T cell receptor beta chains were all obtained from the same sample, sequenced in a study of immune heterogeneity within non-small cell lung tumors. Each sample used 550 to 650 ng of genomic DNA from bulk tumor tissue. While surgery was under way, several biopsies spaced far apart were taken per primary tumor. Patients with untreated, newly diagnosed non-small cell lung cancer underwent curative surgery. It was with 32 V and 13 J primers that multiplex PCR amplified TCR beta CDR3. TCRdb ran MiXCR on the multiplex PCR reads and lists one entry per CDR3 protein. In the table there are 6,700 or so distinct CDR3 sequences, around a fifth of which are singletons. Sequenced input: lung tumor tissue. Receptors were obtained from a man aged 65-85 years with non-small cell lung cancer.

Within the sample, this clonotype is medium-sized (0.01 to 0.1%). The CDR3 region has the DNA TGTGCCAGCAGCGTAAACTCCGGGAACACTGAAGCTTTCTTT. This codes for CASSVNSGNTEAFF. The chain has TRBV9 and TRBJ1-1, with unresolved D. V lost 1 base, J lost 1 base, and 8 bases lay in between. There are 14 residues in the CDR3. Germline assignment: CDR1 SGDLS and CDR2 YYNGEE.

A remark on this clonotype: Just one base apart from a much larger clone, this may be a read error. The genes are TRBV2 and TRBJ1-1, with D tentatively TRBD1 (6 bases). The CDR3 contains 16 residues. The V gene's germline CDR1 is SNHLY and CDR2 FYNNEI. Trimming cost V 11 bases and J 1 base, with 23 bases left between them. CDR3 protein: CAYRGQSGPQNTEAFF. CDR3 sequence (DNA): TGTGCCTATCGAGGACAGTCCGGCCCTCAGAACACTGAAGCTTTCTTT.

This clonotype is labeled as medium-sized. The chain employs TRBV7-9 and TRBJ1-1; D gene uncertain. V lost 4 bases, J lost 4 bases, and 13 bases lay in between. The germline CDR1 and CDR2 sequences are SEHNR and FQNEAQ (reference sequence). The CDR3 extends over 14 amino acids. The CDR3 is CASSSGLEGTEAFF. The CDR3, as DNA: TGTGCCAGCAGCTCCGGCTTAGAGGGCACTGAAGCTTTCTTT.

The table lists this clonotype with many counts. This chain connects TRBV18 to TRBJ2-1; the match to TRBD2 covers 7 bases. Germline CDR1 is KGHSH and CDR2 is LQKENI. CDR3 length: 13 residues. V lost 6 bases and J lost 9; bases outside the gene matches: 8. The CDR3 sequence: CASSFAGEGEQFF. CDR3 DNA sequence: TGTGCCAGCTCCTTTGCGGGAGAGGGTGAGCAGTTCTTC. Full variable domain (missing parts from reference TRBV18 and TRBJ2-1): NAGVMQNPRHLVRRRGQEARLRCSPMKGHSHVYWYRQLPEEGLKFMVYLQKENIIDESGMPKERFSAEFPKEGPSILRIQQVVRGDSAAYFCASSFAGEGEQFFGPGTRLTVL.

This clonotype is labeled as medium-sized (0.01 to 0.1%). V and J are TRBV7-9 and TRBJ1-2, with 9 bases aligning to TRBD1. J lost 2 bases, V lost 7 bases, and 5 bases had no gene match. Germline CDR1 and CDR2: SEHNR and FQNEAQ (reference sequence). There are 14 residues in the CDR3. In DNA form, the CDR3 reads TGTGCCAGCACGCGGACAGGGGCGAACTATGGCTACACCTTC. Its protein product is CASTRTGANYGYTF.

As to this clonotype: With a much larger clone just one base away, this may be a read error. This likely comes from a read error, as the CDR3 has no conserved phenylalanine or tryptophan at its end. The chain has TRBV29-1 and TRBJ2-1, with 13 bases fitting TRBD2. Germline lookup yields CDR1 SQVTM and CDR2 ANQGSEA. J gave up 6 bases and V 6 bases, and 2 bases lay outside the gene matches. The CDR3 loop spans 13 amino acids. CDR3 loop: CSVGTSGANEQFY. The CDR3, as DNA: TGCAGCGTCGGGACTAGCGGGGCCAATGAGCAGTTCTAC.

This clonotype has only a few counts. The chain employs TRBV2 and TRBJ2-2; unclear D gene. This CDR3 spans 14 amino acids. The V end lost 4 bases, the J end lost 4 bases, and 10 bases lay between the germline ends. CDR1 is SNHLY, CDR2 FYNNEI, per germline. The CDR3 DNA sequence: TGTGCCAGCAGTGGTAGAACCGGCACCGGGGAGCTGTTTTTT. As protein: CASSGRTGTGELFF.

The rearrangement uses TRBV6-1 and TRBJ2-6; D unclear. The germline V and J ends were trimmed by 0 bases and 0 bases, with 3 bases remaining between them. The CDR3 consists of 15 residues. Germline values: CDR1 MNHNS, CDR2 SASEGT. The CDR3 spells CASSEAGSGANVLTF. In DNA form, the CDR3 reads TGTGCCAGCAGTGAAGCAGGCTCTGGGGCCAACGTCCTGACTTTC.

Regarding this clonotype: A much larger clone sits a single nucleotide away, making a read error possible. This sequence joins TRBV20-1 and TRBJ2-7; maybe TRBD2 (6 bases). Trimming stripped 6 bases from V and 5 bases from J, with 14 bases between. CDR1 and CDR2 (germline): DFQATT, SNEGSKA (reference sequence). There are 12 residues in the CDR3. The CDR3 DNA sequence: TGCAGTGCCAAGAGTGGCGGGGACGAGCAGTACTTC. As protein: CSAKSGGDEQYF.

This clonotype counts as medium-sized (0.01 to 0.1%). The chain uses TRBV7-8 and TRBJ1-2; TRBD1 matches 7 bases. The CDR3 is 14 residues long. Germline lookup yields CDR1 SGHVS and CDR2 FQNEAQ. J gave up 2 bases and V 6 bases, and 6 bases lay outside the gene matches. The CDR3 here is CASSPDRRNYGYTF. CDR3 DNA sequence: TGTGCCAGCAGTCCGGACAGGAGAAACTATGGCTACACCTTC.

CDR3 loop: CASSLQAITGEQYF. CDR3 bases: TGTGCCAGCAGCTTACAGGCCATTACTGGGGAGCAGTACTTC. The V and J genes are TRBV5-6 and TRBJ2-7; D possibly corresponds to TRBD1 (5 bases). CDR3 length: 14 amino acids. Trimming removed 2 bases from V and 7 bases from J, with 16 bases in between. Per germline, CDR1 SGHDT and CDR2 YYEEEE.

In its sample, this clonotype was seen a few times. V is TRBV18 and J is TRBJ2-2, with TRBD1 as a possible D gene (5 bases). V was cut by 6 bases and J by 6 bases, with 20 bases left in between. Germline V gene lookup returns CDR1 KGHSH and CDR2 LQKENI. This CDR3 is built from 16 residues. CDR3 DNA: TGTGCCAGCTCCCCCAGGGAAGGGGTACCCGCCGGGGAGCTGTTTTTT. As protein: CASSPREGVPAGELFF.

The chain combines TRBV28 with TRBJ1-5; no reliable D call. Looked up from germline, CDR1 is MDHEN and CDR2 is SYDVKM. This CDR3 has 14 amino acids. Trimming removed 3 bases from V and 9 bases from J, with 15 bases in between. Here the CDR3 DNA reads TGTGCCAGCAGTTTTTCGTTGACCCCTCCGCCCCAGCATTTT. Amino acids: CASSFSLTPPPQHF. Full variable domain (rest looked up from reference TRBV28 and TRBJ1-5): DVKVTQSSRYLVKRTGEKVFLECVQDMDHENMFWYRQDPGLGLRLIYFSYDVKMKEKGDIPEGYSVSREKKERFSLILESASTNQTSMYLCASSFSLTPPPQHFGDGTRLSIL.

This clonotype showed up many times. The CDR3 loop reads CASSHGGDSPLHF. CDR3 DNA sequence: TGTGCCAGCAGCCACGGGGGGGATTCACCCCTCCACTTT. The rearrangement joins TRBV3-1 to TRBJ1-6; D perhaps matches TRBD1 (5 bases). The V end lost 3 bases, the J end lost 8 bases, and 8 bases lay between the germline ends. The length of the CDR3 is 13 residues. CDR1 LGHDT and CDR2 YNNKEL come from the germline V gene (reference sequence).

This clonotype is medium-sized. The genes are TRBV12-3 or TRBV12-4 and TRBJ1-1; 9 bases agree with TRBD1. V was pared by 5 bases and J by 9 bases, with 10 bases of the junction left unmatched. The CDR3 runs to 14 residues. The CDR3 sequence: CASSRTGGLTKAFF. The CDR3, as DNA: TGTGCCAGCAGTAGAACAGGGGGCTTAACTAAAGCTTTCTTT.

This clonotype has at least ten counts. Written as DNA, the CDR3 is TGTGCCAGCAGTCGGACTAGCGGATCGAACACCGGGGAGCTGTTTTTT. Protein product: CASSRTSGSNTGELFF. This chain connects TRBV2 to TRBJ2-2; TRBD2 agrees at 10 bases. V shed 5 bases, J shed 0 bases, and the junction held 3 bases outside the gene matches. This CDR3 is 16 amino acids long. Germline V gives CDR1 SNHLY, CDR2 FYNNEI.

This chain connects TRBV5-1 to TRBJ1-2; no definite D call. Trimming took off 1 base at V and 6 bases at J, with 13 bases between the two ends. The CDR3 covers 14 residues. Germline V gene lookup returns CDR1 SGHRS and CDR2 YFSETQ. CDR3 sequence reads: CASSLSRTEDGYTF. The CDR3 DNA reads TGCGCCAGCAGCTTGTCTAGGACGGAGGATGGCTACACCTTC.

V and J are TRBV5-1 and TRBJ1-6; D unclear. Germline CDR1 SGHRS, CDR2 YFSETQ. The CDR3 totals 15 residues. Trimming took off 0 bases at V and 7 bases at J, with 11 bases between the two ends. The CDR3 bases are TGCGCCAGCAGCTTGGCCGGTGCAACCAATTCACCCCTCCACTTT. It specifies CASSLAGATNSPLHF.

This clonotype was seen only a few times. The CDR3 sequence is CASSLGGGDFSQYF. In nucleotides, the CDR3 is TGTGCCAGCAGCTTAGGCGGGGGGGATTTCTCCCAGTACTTC. The chain carries TRBV7-9 and TRBJ2-5; 9 positions agree with TRBD2. The CDR3 sequence is 14 residues long. Germline trimming cut 1 base from V and 9 bases from J; bases unmatched to any gene: 6. Germline lookup yields CDR1 SEHNR and CDR2 FQNEAQ (reference sequence).

This clonotype was seen many times. The chain carries TRBV4-2 and TRBJ1-1; a possible D gene is TRBD1 (6 bases). The CDR3 contains 16 residues. Trimming pared 3 bases from V and 5 bases from J, leaving 19 bases between. The germline gives CDR1 LGHNA, CDR2 YNFKEQ. In DNA form, the CDR3 reads TGTGCCAGCAGCCAGGGTCCCGAACAGGGAAGGACTGAAGCTTTCTTT. It encodes CASSQGPEQGRTEAFF.

By its share, this clonotype is medium-sized. V usage is TRBV20-1 and J usage is TRBJ2-1; no clear D. This CDR3 contains 14 residues. Germline V gene data show CDR1 as DFQATT and CDR2 as SNEGSKA (reference sequence). V was clipped by 0 bases and J by 0 bases, with 6 bases between them. CDR3: CSARDLDSYNEQFF. In DNA, the CDR3 is TGCAGTGCTAGAGATTTGGACTCCTACAATGAGCAGTTCTTC.

The chain joins TRBV6-1 to TRBJ1-2; unclear D gene. Germline loops: CDR1 MNHNS, CDR2 SASEGT. Trimming took off 3 bases at V and 2 bases at J, with 13 bases between the two ends. The CDR3 extends over 15 amino acids. CDR3 loop: CASSDPRVSNYGYTF. CDR3 in DNA: TGTGCCAGCAGTGATCCAAGGGTCTCCAACTATGGCTACACCTTC.

On this clonotype itself: This could be a read error, since a much larger clone is one nucleotide away. The chain has TRBV2 and TRBJ2-7; 9 nucleotides line up with TRBD1. V shed 6 bases, J shed 3 bases, and the junction held 3 bases outside the gene matches. Germline V gene sequence: CDR1 SNHLY, CDR2 FYNNEI. CDR3 size: 13 residues. The CDR3 DNA follows: TGTGCCAGCAGGGGGACAGGGAGCTACGAGCAGTACTTC. Translating gives CASRGTGSYEQYF.

The table lists this clonotype with a few counts. CDR3 sequence (DNA): TGTGCCAGCAGCTTGGGAACGGACTATGGCTACACCTTC. Its translation is CASSLGTDYGYTF. The chain carries TRBV5-4 and TRBJ1-2; D gene unclear. The germline CDR1 and CDR2 sequences are SGHNT and YYREEE (reference sequence). The V end was cut by 0 bases, the J end by 3 bases, with 6 bases between. The CDR3 covers 13 residues.

In its sample, this clonotype is medium-sized (0.01 to 0.1%). The rearrangement links TRBV7-2 to TRBJ1-5, with D maybe TRBD1 (6 bases). V was trimmed by 6 bases and J by 1 base, leaving 13 bases between them. The germline V gene encodes CDR1 SGHTA and CDR2 FQGNSA. The CDR3 spans 15 residues. CDR3 nucleotide sequence: TGTGCCAGCAGTTTACACAGGGTGAGCAATCAGCCCCAGCATTTT. It codes for CASSLHRVSNQPQHF.

This clonotype appeared a few times. The junction departs from germline at one end; a sequencing error may be responsible. This chain connects TRBV20-1 to TRBJ2-2, with a weak D call TRBD2 (7 bases). CDR1 and CDR2 (germline): DFQATT, SNEGSKA (reference sequence). This CDR3 is built from 14 residues. In nucleotides, the CDR3 is TGCGGTGCTAGGGGAGGGGGAAACACCGGGGAGCTGTTTTTT. Protein sequence: CGARGGGNTGELFF.

This clonotype has more than one count but fewer than ten. The CDR3: CASSHYREGVAFF. Written as DNA, the CDR3 is TGTGCCAGCAGCCACTACAGGGAAGGTGTAGCTTTCTTT. This chain connects TRBV14 to TRBJ1-1, with D perhaps matching TRBD1 (6 bases). This CDR3 is 13 amino acids long. The germline V gene encodes CDR1 SGHDN and CDR2 FVKESK. V lost 3 bases, J lost 10 bases, and 15 bases lay in between.

In its sample, this clonotype was seen once. V usage is TRBV5-1 and J usage is TRBJ2-7, with D uncertain. The V end was cut by 4 bases, the J end by 3 bases, with 14 bases between. The CDR3 runs 14 residues. CDR1 and CDR2 from the germline V gene are SGHRS and YFSETQ. The DNA for the CDR3 is TGCGCCAGCAGCCCGGACGCTCCAAACTACGAGCAGTACTTC. It translates to CASSPDAPNYEQYF.

This clonotype came up a few times. The genes are TRBV5-1 and TRBJ2-2; the D is unclear. This CDR3 is 15 amino acids long. The V end lost 2 bases, the J end lost 6 bases, and 14 bases lay between the germline ends. Germline CDR1 SGHRS, CDR2 YFSETQ. The CDR3 coding sequence is TGCGCCAGCAGCTTAGTACCTCCCGGAGCCGGGGAGCTGTTTTTT. Its translation is CASSLVPPGAGELFF.

This clonotype was counted between two and nine times. This chain joins TRBV5-6 and TRBJ2-7, with TRBD2 matching 8 bases. The CDR3 is 15 residues long. Germline V gene sequence: CDR1 SGHDT, CDR2 YYEEEE. V lost 1 base, J lost 4 bases, and 7 bases stayed unmatched. CDR3 sequence reads: CASSLYGRAMYEQYF. The DNA of the CDR3 is TGTGCCAGCAGCTTGTACGGGAGGGCCATGTACGAGCAGTACTTC.

Sample share makes this clonotype medium-sized. This chain links TRBV6-1 with TRBJ2-7; 16 bases map to TRBD2. The CDR3 extends over 17 amino acids. The germline gives CDR1 MNHNS, CDR2 SASEGT. The V segment lost 6 bases and the J segment 2 bases; nucleotides outside the gene matches: 7. CDR3 in amino acids: CASRDGTSGRATYEQYF. The CDR3 DNA reads TGTGCCAGCAGGGACGGGACTAGCGGGAGGGCCACCTACGAGCAGTACTTC.